Below, one T cell receptor (beta chain) is given with its context. Its matching antigen is unknown. The data belong to a study of blood T cells in healthy people across ages. Study conclusions and caveats: Naive T cell percentage showed a strong correlation with TCR beta diversity. Older age coincided with a roughly linear decline in TCR beta diversity per million T cells. The unknown donor CMV status may have confounded expanded clonotype changes.

Sample-barcoded 5' priming and a J-beta primer mix drove a second PCR of roughly 6 to 12 cycles. TCRdb recomputed calls from the 5' RACE reads with MiXCR, one row per CDR3 protein. This table holds about 1.4 million distinct CDR3 sequences, almost 60% found once. Trimming shortened V by 5 bases and J by 2 bases, and 14 bases separated the two germline ends. The CDR3 runs to 14 residues. The germline gives CDR1 SGDLS, CDR2 YYNGEE. Each sample had at least 6 million PBMCs isolated. Material: blood. The chain carries TRBV9 and TRBJ2-7; D is perhaps TRBD1 (6 bases). The TCR was taken from a man aged 18 to 30 in good health. CDR3 region: CASSDYREPYEQYF. The CDR3, as DNA: TGTGCCAGCAGTGACTACAGGGAACCCTACGAGCAGTACTTC.